The 32 T cell receptor beta chains below were found in one sample sequenced in a study of blood T cell repertoires in COVID-19 (dated by TCRdb to 2019 to 2021). The protocol used for the library was the immunoSEQ multiplex PCR assay. Drawn from immuneACCESS, this table holds only the in-frame rearrangements with V and J called that TCRdb kept. Clones are partly lost; checked studies trace under half to an unresolved V gene and leave the rest unexplained. Recorded for this sample are 270,000 or so clones; 85% to 90% of them occurred a single time. More than 10% of the sample goes to the ten largest clones. The sample comprised peripheral blood. Every receptor here comes from a woman aged 25 to 45 with COVID-19, enrolled during active disease.

This chain links TRBV4-2 with TRBJ2-1; weak D call: TRBD1 (6 bases). The CDR3 sequence is 13 residues long. The V and J ends lost 4 bases and 9 bases respectively, with 13 bases between them. Germline V gene data show CDR1 as LGHNA and CDR2 as YNFKEQ. The CDR3 reads CASSPALGGEQFF. The CDR3 nucleotides read TGTGCCAGCAGCCCAGCCCTAGGGGGTGAGCAGTTCTTC.

The rearrangement uses TRBV3-1 (or the pseudogene TRBV3-2) and TRBJ2-5; TRBD2 agrees at 9 bases. The CDR3 length is 14 residues. Trimming at V came to 4 bases and at J to 5 bases, leaving 5 bases not matched to a gene. Germline CDR1 and CDR2: LGHDT and YNNKEL (reference sequence). CDR3 bases: TGTGCCAGCAGCCTAGCGGGGGTGGATGAGACCCAGTACTTC. As protein: CASSLAGVDETQYF.

The rearrangement links TRBV6-5 to TRBJ1-1, with 8 nucleotides matching TRBD1. The CDR3 has 13 residues. Germline V gene sequence: CDR1 MNHEY, CDR2 SVGAGI. J gave up 8 bases and V 6 bases, and 8 bases lay outside the gene matches. CDR3: CASRPTGGREAFF. In nucleotides, the CDR3 is TGTGCCAGCAGACCCACAGGGGGTCGGGAAGCTTTCTTT.

V is TRBV4-2 and J is TRBJ2-4, with 7 bases aligning to TRBD2. With 0 bases clipped from V and 3 bases from J, the junction kept 5 bases outside the gene matches. Germline CDR1 is LGHNA and CDR2 is YNFKEQ. The CDR3 totals 16 residues. The CDR3 is CASSQDGGYGKNIQYF. The CDR3 DNA is TGTGCCAGCAGCCAAGACGGGGGGTACGGCAAAAACATTCAGTACTTC.

This clone showed up just once. This chain joins TRBV16 and TRBJ1-3; 9 nucleotides agree with TRBD1. Trimming took 5 bases from V and 0 from J; bases not matched to a gene: 5. Germline V gene data show CDR1 as KGHSY and CDR2 as FQNENV. The CDR3 is 16 residues long. The CDR3 sequence: CASSLRTGVSGNTIYF. DNA of the CDR3: TGTGCCAGCAGCTTACGGACAGGGGTCTCTGGAAACACCATATATTTT.

About this clone itself: A read error may produce the germline difference seen at one junction end. This chain joins TRBV7-9 and TRBJ2-7, with 10 bases that match TRBD2. This CDR3 contains 12 residues. Germline CDR1 reads SEHNR; CDR2 reads FQNEAQ (reference sequence). CDR3 protein: CASSLVRTSGLF. The CDR3 region has the DNA TGTGCCAGCAGCTTAGTTAGGACTAGCGGACTTTTC.

The J gene is TRBJ2-7, the V gene TRBV2; D not resolved. The CDR3 runs 12 residues. CDR1 and CDR2 from the germline V gene are SNHLY and FYNNEI. The V end was cut by 3 bases, the J end by 1 base, with 4 bases between. The CDR3 sequence: CASSDLSYEQYF. The CDR3 DNA reads as TGTGCCAGCAGTGACCTTTCCTACGAGCAGTACTTC.

For the CDR3, the DNA is TGTGCCAGTAGCCCGGGATTTCGCAATCAGCCCCAGCATTTT. This translates into CASSPGFRNQPQHF. The V and J genes are TRBV19 and TRBJ1-5; D unclear. The length of the CDR3 is 14 residues. Germline CDR1 reads LNHDA; CDR2 reads SQIVND (reference sequence). Trimming took off 6 bases at V and 2 bases at J, with 11 bases between the two ends.

The rearrangement uses TRBV2 and TRBJ1-2; D is ambiguous. CDR1 and CDR2 from the germline V gene are SNHLY and FYNNEI. There are 14 residues in the CDR3. Trimming removed 10 bases from V and 1 base from J, with 16 bases in between. The CDR3 region has the DNA TGTGCCAAGCAGGCCGGGGAGGGTAACTATGGCTACACCTTC. It is translated as CAKQAGEGNYGYTF.

This clone was observed a handful of times. V usage is TRBV15 and J usage is TRBJ2-7; D remains ambiguous. Germline CDR1 reads LNHNV; CDR2 reads YYDKDF (reference sequence). The CDR3 runs to 15 residues. Trimming left V 4 bases short and J 4 bases short, with 17 bases between. CDR3 nucleotides: TGTGCCACCAGCACCCCCCGGAGCCAAGTTTACGAGCAGTACTTC. Translation gives CATSTPRSQVYEQYF.

In regard to this clone: Germline and junction disagree at one end, which may indicate a read error. The chain links TRBV6-6 to TRBJ2-1, with D unclear. Germline-derived CDR1 and CDR2 are MNHNY and SVGAGI (reference sequence). The CDR3 is 11 residues long. CDR3 nucleotides: TGTGCCAGCAGATACTACAATGAGCAGTTCTTC. Translation gives CASRYYNEQFF.

The V call is TRBV15, the J call TRBJ1-2; 7 bases are shared with TRBD1. The CDR3 loop spans 16 amino acids. V lost 3 bases, J lost 8 bases, and 15 bases stayed unmatched. Germline V gene data show CDR1 as LNHNV and CDR2 as YYDKDF (reference sequence). The CDR3 nucleotides read TGTGCCACCAGCAGGGCCTTGAGGGGGCATAGGTCGGGCTACACCTTC. It yields the protein CATSRALRGHRSGYTF.

V and J are TRBV15 and TRBJ1-2; possible D gene TRBD1, 5 bases. Germline CDR1 is LNHNV and CDR2 is YYDKDF (reference sequence). The CDR3 has 15 residues. V lost 0 bases to trimming and J lost 4 bases, with 12 bases between them. The CDR3: CATSRDTGRAYGYTF. The CDR3 coding sequence is TGTGCCACCAGCAGAGATACCGGCAGGGCCTATGGCTACACCTTC.

CDR3 nucleotide sequence: TGCGCCAGCAGGGAAGGGACAGCCAATTCACCCCTCCACTTT. It is translated as CASREGTANSPLHF. V is TRBV5-1 and J is TRBJ1-6; 7 nucleotides agree with TRBD1. V trimming: 5 bases; J trimming: 7 bases; junction bases outside the gene matches: 6. Germline lookup yields CDR1 SGHRS and CDR2 YFSETQ. This CDR3 comprises 14 residues.

The V and J genes are TRBV6-1 and TRBJ2-7, with a weak D call TRBD1 (6 bases). There are 15 residues in the CDR3. Germline CDR1 and CDR2: MNHNS and SASEGT. V was shortened by 3 bases and J by 2 bases, with 14 bases between the two germline ends. The CDR3 nucleotides read TGTGCCAGCAGTGATAGACAGGTGGACGCCTACGAGCAGTACTTC. As protein: CASSDRQVDAYEQYF.

This clone was seen a single time. This chain uses TRBV5-1 with TRBJ2-6, with 7 bases matching TRBD1. CDR1 and CDR2 (germline): SGHRS, YFSETQ. The CDR3 consists of 21 residues. V lost 1 base to trimming and J lost 1 base; unmatched junction nucleotides: 17. The CDR3 region has the DNA TGCGCCAGCAGCTTGACCCCTAACTACAGACAGGGCCGGTCTGGGGCCAACGTCCTGACTTTC. It yields the protein CASSLTPNYRQGRSGANVLTF.

This chain uses TRBV5-1 with TRBJ2-1; TRBD2 matches 13 bases. Looked up from germline, CDR1 is SGHRS and CDR2 is YFSETQ. The CDR3 is 17 residues long. V gave up 5 bases and J gave up 6 bases; unmatched junction bases: 11. CDR3 in DNA: TGCGCCAGCAGGAAAACTAGCGGGGGGGCGATCGCCAATGAGCAGTTCTTC. As protein: CASRKTSGGAIANEQFF.

The gene calls are TRBV4-2 and TRBJ2-3; TRBD2 aligns across 12 bases. CDR3 length: 16 amino acids. The germline gives CDR1 LGHNA, CDR2 YNFKEQ. Losses at the gene ends were 2 bases for V and 8 bases for J; bases not matched to a gene: 8. The CDR3 here is CASSQPTSGGPGTQYF. The CDR3 bases are TGTGCCAGCAGCCAACCTACTAGCGGGGGGCCTGGTACGCAGTATTTT.

The J gene is TRBJ2-5, the V gene TRBV2, with D possibly TRBD2 on 5 matching bases. Germline V gives CDR1 SNHLY, CDR2 FYNNEI. Trimming took off 5 bases at V and 2 bases at J, with 9 bases between the two ends. The CDR3 has 13 residues. The CDR3 region is CASSRTWQETQYF. DNA for the CDR3: TGTGCCAGCAGTCGGACTTGGCAAGAGACCCAGTACTTC.

The CDR3 nucleotides read TGCAGCGTTGCGAAAAGCGGGGGGAACAATGAGCAGTTCTTC. As protein: CSVAKSGGNNEQFF. J is TRBJ2-1 and V is TRBV29-1, with 9 bases that match TRBD2. The germline V gene has CDR1 SQVTM and CDR2 ANQGSEA. This CDR3 region has 14 residues. V was clipped by 4 bases and J by 5 bases; unmatched bases: 6.

The rearrangement uses TRBV29-1 and TRBJ2-1; D may be TRBD1 (5 bases). From germline, CDR1 is SQVTM and CDR2 ANQGSEA. The CDR3 is 17 amino acids. V was trimmed by 4 bases and J by 0 bases, leaving 19 bases between them. The CDR3 here is CSVVSTALDRSYNEQFF. The CDR3 nucleotides read TGCAGCGTTGTTTCGACAGCTCTCGACCGCTCCTACAATGAGCAGTTCTTC.

The gene calls are TRBV7-6 and TRBJ2-2; 12 nucleotides match TRBD2. Looked up from germline, CDR1 is SGHVS and CDR2 is FNYEAQ. CDR3 length: 16 residues. The junction had 7 bases not matched to a gene; V was cut back by 5 bases and J by 6 bases. CDR3 sequence reads: CASSPGASGGAGELFF. Here the CDR3 DNA reads TGTGCCAGCAGCCCCGGGGCTAGCGGGGGGGCCGGGGAGCTGTTTTTT. The entire variable domain, with the rest obtained from reference TRBV7-6 and TRBJ2-2, is as follows: GAGVSQSPRYKVTKRGQDVALRCDPISGHVSLYWYRQALGQGPEFLTYFNYEAQQDKSGLPNDRFSAERPEGSISTLTIQRTEQRDSAMYRCASSPGASGGAGELFFGEGSRLTVL.

The V and J genes are TRBV19 and TRBJ2-7, with TRBD1 identical over 8 bases. After removal of 8 bases from V and 0 bases from J, the junction contained 6 bases not matched to a gene. Germline CDR1 reads LNHDA; CDR2 reads SQIVND (reference sequence). The CDR3 consists of 14 residues. CDR3 in DNA: TGTGCCAGTGGACAGGGCGGTAGCTCCTACGAGCAGTACTTC. Its translation is CASGQGGSSYEQYF.

The rearrangement links TRBV3-1 (or the pseudogene TRBV3-2) to TRBJ1-4; D not resolved. The CDR3 sequence is 15 residues long. Germline CDR1 is LGHDT and CDR2 is YNNKEL (reference sequence). V was clipped by 0 bases and J by 3 bases, with 8 bases between them. CDR3 residues: CASSQERQANEKLFF. The DNA of the CDR3 is TGTGCCAGCAGCCAAGAACGGCAGGCTAATGAAAAACTGTTTTTT.

The V and J genes are TRBV7-2 and TRBJ2-5; D not certain. V gave up 0 bases and J gave up 5 bases, with 10 bases separating them. Germline assignment: CDR1 SGHTA and CDR2 FQGNSA. The CDR3 contains 14 residues. The CDR3 nucleotides read TGTGCCAGCAGCTTAGCTAGCCTGACGGAGACCCAGTACTTC. Its translation: CASSLASLTETQYF.

The CDR3 here is CASSQVSGGGTQYF. The CDR3 nucleotides are TGTGCCAGCAGCCAAGTCAGCGGGGGAGGTACGCAGTATTTT. The chain joins TRBV14 to TRBJ2-3, with TRBD2 matching 8 bases. This CDR3 has 14 amino acids. J was trimmed by 8 bases and V by 1 base; bases with no gene match: 5. Germline loops: CDR1 SGHDN, CDR2 FVKESK.

For the CDR3, the DNA is TGCGCCAGCAGTCAGTCAGTAGCCAAAAACATTCAGTACTTC. It specifies CASSQSVAKNIQYF. The V and J genes are TRBV23-1 and TRBJ2-4; D is unresolved. TRBV23-1 is identified as an open reading frame with a role that is uncertain. This CDR3 region has 14 residues. Trimming took 3 bases from V and 0 from J, leaving 6 bases between them.

The V call is TRBV7-9, the J call TRBJ2-2, with D hard to call. The CDR3 has 12 residues. Germline V gene data show CDR1 as SEHNR and CDR2 as FQNEAQ (reference sequence). V lost 0 bases, J lost 7 bases, and 3 bases lay in between. CDR3 protein: CASSLAGGELFF. The CDR3 coding sequence is TGTGCCAGCAGCTTAGCCGGCGGGGAGCTGTTTTTT.

The chain recombines TRBV2 with TRBJ1-4, with TRBD1 matching over 8 bases. This CDR3 region has 14 residues. Germline CDR1 is SNHLY and CDR2 is FYNNEI. J was trimmed by 3 bases and V by 5 bases; bases with no gene match: 2. The DNA for the CDR3 is TGTGCCAGCAGTTACAGGGGGGCTAATGAAAAACTGTTTTTT. It encodes CASSYRGANEKLFF.

This chain joins TRBV5-8 and TRBJ1-6, with D unclear. Germline V gene sequence: CDR1 SGHTS, CDR2 YDEGEE. The CDR3 contains 12 residues. V was pared by 4 bases and J by 5 bases, with 4 bases between. The CDR3, as DNA: TGTGCCAGCAGCCAGAATAATTCACCCCTCCACTTT. It is translated as CASSQNNSPLHF. Complete variable domain (other parts from reference TRBV5-8 and TRBJ1-6): EAGVTQSPTHLIKTRGQQATLRCSPISGHTSVYWYQQALGLGLQFLLWYDEGEERNRGNFPPRFSGRQFPNYSSELNVNALELEDSALYLCASSQNNSPLHFGNGTRLTVT.

This chain links TRBV4-2 with TRBJ2-7; no reliable D call. V lost 1 base and J 1 base, leaving 14 bases between the germline ends. Germline-derived CDR1 and CDR2 are LGHNA and YNFKEQ. There are 16 residues in the CDR3. The CDR3 region has the DNA TGTGCCAGCAGCCAAGCGTCTAGTAAGGTGTCCTACGAGCAGTACTTC. Encoded protein: CASSQASSKVSYEQYF.

The J gene is TRBJ1-2, the V gene TRBV4-1; 7 bases match TRBD1. This CDR3 is 15 amino acids long. The V segment lost 4 bases and the J segment 0 bases; nucleotides outside the gene matches: 5. In germline, CDR1 is MGHRA, CDR2 YSYEKL. The CDR3 is CASSPTGQANYGYTF. The CDR3 nucleotides are TGCGCCAGCAGCCCGACCGGACAGGCTAACTATGGCTACACCTTC.